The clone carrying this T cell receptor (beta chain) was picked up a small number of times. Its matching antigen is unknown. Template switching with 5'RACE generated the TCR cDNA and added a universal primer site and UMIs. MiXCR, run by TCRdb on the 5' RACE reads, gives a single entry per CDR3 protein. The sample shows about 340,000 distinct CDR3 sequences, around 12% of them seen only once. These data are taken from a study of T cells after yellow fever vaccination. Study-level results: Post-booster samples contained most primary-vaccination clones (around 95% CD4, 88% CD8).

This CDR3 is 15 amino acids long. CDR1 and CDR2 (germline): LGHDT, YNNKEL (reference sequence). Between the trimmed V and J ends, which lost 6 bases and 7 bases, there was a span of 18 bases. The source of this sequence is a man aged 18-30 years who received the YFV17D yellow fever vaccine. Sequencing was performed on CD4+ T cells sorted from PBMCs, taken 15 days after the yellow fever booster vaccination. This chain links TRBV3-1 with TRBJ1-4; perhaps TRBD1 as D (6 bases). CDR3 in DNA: TGTGCCAGCAGTCACGTGGGGGGCGATGGTGAAAAACTGTTTTTT. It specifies CASSHVGGDGEKLFF.